This TCR beta chain was identified in a study of T-cell reconstitution after alpha-beta-depleted transplantation in children. The CDR3 spans 16 residues. Per germline, CDR1 ENHRY and CDR2 SYGVKD. V lost 2 bases to trimming and J lost 6 bases; unmatched junction nucleotides: 7. The TCRbeta library incorporated unique molecular identifiers. TCRdb analysed the PCR reads with MiXCR anew, one entry per CDR3 protein. The data hold around 600,000 distinct CDR3 sequences, with about 10% observed a single time. This clonotype was seen a few times. The sequence derives from a human donor who donated a stem cell graft to a child with acute myeloid leukemia. The chain uses TRBV10-3 and TRBJ1-2, with 12 nucleotides matching TRBD1. The material sequenced was PBMCs from the stem cell graft donor, taken from the stem cell graft. The CDR3 nucleotides read TGTGCCATCAGTGAGCCGGGGACAGGGGGCGCACATGGCTACACCTTC. Translated, it gives CAISEPGTGGAHGYTF.